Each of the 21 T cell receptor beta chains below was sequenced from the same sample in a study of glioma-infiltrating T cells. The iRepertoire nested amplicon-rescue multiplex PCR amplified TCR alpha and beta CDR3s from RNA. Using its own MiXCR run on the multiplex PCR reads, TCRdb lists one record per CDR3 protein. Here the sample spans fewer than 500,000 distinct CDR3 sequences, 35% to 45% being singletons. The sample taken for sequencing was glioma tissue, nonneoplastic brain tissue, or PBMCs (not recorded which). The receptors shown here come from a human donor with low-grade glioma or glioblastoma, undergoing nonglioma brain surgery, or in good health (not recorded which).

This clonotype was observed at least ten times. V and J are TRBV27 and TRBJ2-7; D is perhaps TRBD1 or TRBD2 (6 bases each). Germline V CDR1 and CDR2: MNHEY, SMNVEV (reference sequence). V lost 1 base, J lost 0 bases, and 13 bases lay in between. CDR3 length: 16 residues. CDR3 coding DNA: TGTGCCAGCAGTTTATTGTCGGGGGACAACTCCTACGAGCAGTACTTC. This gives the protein CASSLLSGDNSYEQYF.

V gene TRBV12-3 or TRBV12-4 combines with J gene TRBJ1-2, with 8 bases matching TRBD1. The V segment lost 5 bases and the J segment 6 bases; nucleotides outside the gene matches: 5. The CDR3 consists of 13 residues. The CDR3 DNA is TGTGCCAGCAGTGGACAGGGAGTGCATGGCTACACCTTC. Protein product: CASSGQGVHGYTF.

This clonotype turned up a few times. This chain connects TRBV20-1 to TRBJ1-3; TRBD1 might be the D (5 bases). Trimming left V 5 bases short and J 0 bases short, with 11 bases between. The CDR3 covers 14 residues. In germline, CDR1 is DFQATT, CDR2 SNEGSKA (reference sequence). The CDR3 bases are TGCAGTGCTCCGACAGCGAGCTCTGGAAACACCATATATTTT. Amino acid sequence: CSAPTASSGNTIYF.

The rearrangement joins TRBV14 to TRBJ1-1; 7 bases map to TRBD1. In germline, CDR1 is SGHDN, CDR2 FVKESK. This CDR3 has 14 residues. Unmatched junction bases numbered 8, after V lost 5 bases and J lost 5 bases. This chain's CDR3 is CASSRQGEWTEAFF. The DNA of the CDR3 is TGTGCCAGCAGCAGACAGGGAGAATGGACTGAAGCTTTCTTT.

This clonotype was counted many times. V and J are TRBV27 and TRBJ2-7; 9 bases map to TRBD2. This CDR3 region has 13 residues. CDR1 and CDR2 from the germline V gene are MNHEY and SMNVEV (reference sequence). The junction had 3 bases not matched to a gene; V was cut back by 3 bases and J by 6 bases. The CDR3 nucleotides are TGTGCCAGCAGTTTGCGGGAGGGCCGCGAGCAGTACTTC. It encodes CASSLREGREQYF.

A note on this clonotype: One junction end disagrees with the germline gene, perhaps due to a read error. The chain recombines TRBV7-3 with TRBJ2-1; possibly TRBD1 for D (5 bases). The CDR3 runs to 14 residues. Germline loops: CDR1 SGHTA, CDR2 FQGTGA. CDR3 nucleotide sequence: TGTGCCAGCAGCCCTGGGGCCACTAACAACGAGCAGCTCTTC. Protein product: CASSPGATNNEQLF.

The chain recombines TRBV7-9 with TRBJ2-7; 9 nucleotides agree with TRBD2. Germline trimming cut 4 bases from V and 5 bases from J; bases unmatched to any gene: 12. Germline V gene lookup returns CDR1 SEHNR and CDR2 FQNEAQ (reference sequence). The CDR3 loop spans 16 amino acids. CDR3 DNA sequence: TGTGCCAGCAGCTCCCCTAGACTAGCGGTAGGCGACGAGCAGTACTTC. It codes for CASSSPRLAVGDEQYF.

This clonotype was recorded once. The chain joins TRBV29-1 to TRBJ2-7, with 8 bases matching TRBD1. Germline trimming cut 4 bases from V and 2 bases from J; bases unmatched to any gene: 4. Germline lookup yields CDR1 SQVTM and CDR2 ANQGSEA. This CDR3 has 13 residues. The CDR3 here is CSVVGTGAYEQYF. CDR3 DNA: TGCAGCGTTGTGGGGACAGGAGCCTACGAGCAGTACTTC.

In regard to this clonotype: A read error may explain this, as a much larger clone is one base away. CDR3 sequence: CASSSLAGGGEQYF. CDR3 sequence (DNA): TGTGCCAGCAGTTCTTTGGCGGGAGGTGGAGAGCAGTACTTC. The chain joins TRBV27 to TRBJ2-7; TRBD2 aligns across 8 bases. CDR3 length equals 14 residues. The ends lost 4 bases at V and 7 bases at J; junction bases unmatched: 9. Germline V gene lookup returns CDR1 MNHEY and CDR2 SMNVEV (reference sequence).

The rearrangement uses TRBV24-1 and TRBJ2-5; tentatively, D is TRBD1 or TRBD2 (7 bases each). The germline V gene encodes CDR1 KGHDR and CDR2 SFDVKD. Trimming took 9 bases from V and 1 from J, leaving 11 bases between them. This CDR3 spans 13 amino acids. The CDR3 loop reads CATGGDSQETQYF. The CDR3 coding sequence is TGTGCCACCGGGGGGGACAGCCAAGAGACCCAGTACTTC.

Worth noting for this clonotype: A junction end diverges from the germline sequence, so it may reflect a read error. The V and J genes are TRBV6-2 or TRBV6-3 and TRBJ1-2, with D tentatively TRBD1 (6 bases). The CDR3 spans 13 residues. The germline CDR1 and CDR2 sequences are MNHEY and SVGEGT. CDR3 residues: CASSPTGNYGCTF. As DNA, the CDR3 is TGTGCCAGCAGTCCTACAGGGAACTATGGCTGCACCTTC.

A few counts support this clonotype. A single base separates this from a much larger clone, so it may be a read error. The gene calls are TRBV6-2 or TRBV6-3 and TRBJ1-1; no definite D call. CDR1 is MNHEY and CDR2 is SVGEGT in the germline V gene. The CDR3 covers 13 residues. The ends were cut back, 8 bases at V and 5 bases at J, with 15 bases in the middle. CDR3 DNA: TGTGCCAGCCCTTTTTCGGAGTGGACTGAAGCTTTCTTT. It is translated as CASPFSEWTEAFF.

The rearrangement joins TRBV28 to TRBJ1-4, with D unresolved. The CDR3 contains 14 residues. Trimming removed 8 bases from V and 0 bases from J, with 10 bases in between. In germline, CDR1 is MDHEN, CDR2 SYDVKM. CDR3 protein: CASAPGTTNEKLFF. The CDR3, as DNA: TGTGCCAGCGCCCCGGGGACAACTAATGAAAAACTGTTTTTT. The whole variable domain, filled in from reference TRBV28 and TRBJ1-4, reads DVKVTQSSRYLVKRTGEKVFLECVQDMDHENMFWYRQDPGLGLRLIYFSYDVKMKEKGDIPEGYSVSREKKERFSLILESASTNQTSMYLCASAPGTTNEKLFFGSGTQLSVL.

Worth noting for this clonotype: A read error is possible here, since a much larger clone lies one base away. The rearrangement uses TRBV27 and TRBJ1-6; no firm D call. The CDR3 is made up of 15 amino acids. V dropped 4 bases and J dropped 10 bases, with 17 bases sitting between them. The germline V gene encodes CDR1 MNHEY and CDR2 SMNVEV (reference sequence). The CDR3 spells CASSSQPVVVSPLHF. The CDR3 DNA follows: TGTGCCAGCAGTTCCCAACCGGTAGTCGTGTCACCCCTCCACTTT.

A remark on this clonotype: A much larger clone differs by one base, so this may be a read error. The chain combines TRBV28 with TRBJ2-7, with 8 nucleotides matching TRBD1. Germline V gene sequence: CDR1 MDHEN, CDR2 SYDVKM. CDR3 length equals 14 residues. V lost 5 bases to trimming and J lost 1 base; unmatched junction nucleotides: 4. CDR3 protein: CASSPYRGSYEQYF. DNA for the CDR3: TGTGCCAGCAGTCCCTACAGGGGGTCCTACGAGCAGTACTTC.

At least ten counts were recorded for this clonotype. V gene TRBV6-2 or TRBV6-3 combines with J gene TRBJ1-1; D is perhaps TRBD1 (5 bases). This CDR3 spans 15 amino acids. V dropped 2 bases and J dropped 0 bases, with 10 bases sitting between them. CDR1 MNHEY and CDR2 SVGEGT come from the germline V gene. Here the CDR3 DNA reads TGTGCCAGCAGTTACGACAGCCACATGAACACTGAAGCTTTCTTT. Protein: CASSYDSHMNTEAFF.

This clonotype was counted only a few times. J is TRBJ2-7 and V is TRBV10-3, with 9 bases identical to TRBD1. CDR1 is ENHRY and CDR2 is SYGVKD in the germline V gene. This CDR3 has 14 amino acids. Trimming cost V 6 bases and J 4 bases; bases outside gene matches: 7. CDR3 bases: TGTGCCATCAGGGGCCCACAGGGGGCTTACGAGCAGTACTTC. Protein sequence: CAIRGPQGAYEQYF.

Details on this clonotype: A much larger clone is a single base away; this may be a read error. The CDR3 DNA is TGTGCCAGCAGGAGGGGAACAAACACTGAAGCTTTCTTT. It translates to CASRRGTNTEAFF. The chain joins TRBV2 to TRBJ1-1; D might be TRBD1 (5 bases). CDR1 and CDR2 from the germline V gene are SNHLY and FYNNEI. V was pared by 6 bases and J by 2 bases, with 10 bases between. The CDR3 sequence is 13 residues long. Variable domain in full (rest from reference TRBV2 and TRBJ1-1): EPEVTQTPSHQVTQMGQEVILRCVPISNHLYFYWYRQILGQKVEFLVSFYNNEISEKSEIFDDQFSVERPDGSNFTLKIRSTKLEDSAMYFCASRRGTNTEAFFGQGTRLTVV.

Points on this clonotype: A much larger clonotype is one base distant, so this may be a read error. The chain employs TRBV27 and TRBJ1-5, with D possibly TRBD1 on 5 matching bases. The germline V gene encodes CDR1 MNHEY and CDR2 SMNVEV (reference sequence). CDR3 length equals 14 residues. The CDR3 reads CATSFSGTGQPQHF. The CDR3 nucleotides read TGTGCCACCAGTTTTTCTGGGACGGGCCAGCCCCAGCATTTT.

The CDR3 nucleotides are TGTGCCAGCAGCTTAGGGGGATTCCCCTACGAGCAGTACTTC. This translates into CASSLGGFPYEQYF. The genes are TRBV7-7 and TRBJ2-7; D is unclear. V lost 1 base to trimming and J lost 2 bases, with 9 bases between them. CDR3 length equals 14 residues. Germline V gene lookup returns CDR1 SSHAT and CDR2 FNYEAQ (reference sequence).

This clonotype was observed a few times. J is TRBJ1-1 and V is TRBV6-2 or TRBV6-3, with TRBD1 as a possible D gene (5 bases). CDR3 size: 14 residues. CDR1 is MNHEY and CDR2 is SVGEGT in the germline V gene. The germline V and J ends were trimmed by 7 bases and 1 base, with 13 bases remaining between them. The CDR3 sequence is CASTPDGGNTEAFF. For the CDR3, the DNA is TGTGCCAGCACCCCGGACGGGGGGAACACTGAAGCTTTCTTT.